A single sample gave rise to the 13 T cell receptor beta chains below, sequenced in a study of response to subunit inactivated influenza vaccine. TCRdb fed the RT-PCR reads into MiXCR, producing one record per CDR3 protein. The sample records about 530,000 distinct CDR3 sequences, 12% being singletons. Here the sequenced sample was PBMCs from blood, taken on the day of vaccination. These receptors all come from a man aged 50 or older who received an inactivated influenza vaccine.

This clonotype showed up many times. This sequence joins TRBV20-1 and TRBJ2-1; TRBD2 aligns across 10 bases. The V and J ends lost 6 bases and 8 bases, in that order; junction bases with no gene match: 10. The CDR3 length is 14 residues. CDR1 is DFQATT and CDR2 is SNEGSKA in the germline V gene (reference sequence). CDR3 sequence (DNA): TGCAGTGCCCTGGGGGCTAGCGGGAGCTATGAGCAGTTCTTC. It is translated as CSALGASGSYEQFF.

This clonotype has ten or more counts. The J gene is TRBJ2-2, the V gene TRBV7-2, with D unresolved. The CDR3 is made up of 14 amino acids. CDR1 and CDR2 from the germline V gene are SGHTA and FQGNSA. The V end lost 1 base, the J end lost 2 bases, and 5 bases lay between the germline ends. CDR3 loop: CASSLVINTGELFF. The CDR3, as DNA: TGTGCCAGCAGCTTAGTGATCAACACCGGGGAGCTGTTTTTT.

This clonotype was detected a few times. The chain is built from TRBV4-2 and TRBJ2-3; TRBD2 is a possible D gene (6 bases). The CDR3 is 15 residues long. Trimming left V 8 bases short and J 4 bases short, with 19 bases between. Germline CDR1 and CDR2: LGHNA and YNFKEQ. The CDR3 here is CASGKVGGRADTQYF. CDR3 sequence (DNA): TGTGCCAGCGGGAAAGTGGGAGGTCGGGCAGATACGCAGTATTTT.

This clonotype was seen only a few times. This chain links TRBV29-1 with TRBJ2-3; 7 positions match TRBD1. V trimming: 4 bases; J trimming: 13 bases; junction bases outside the gene matches: 8. This CDR3 comprises 11 residues. Germline V gene sequence: CDR1 SQVTM, CDR2 ANQGSEA. CDR3 protein: CSVARDSREYF. The CDR3, as DNA: TGCAGCGTTGCCCGGGACAGTCGAGAGTATTTT.

The rearrangement uses TRBV29-1 and TRBJ2-3; D possibly corresponds to TRBD1 (6 bases). Between the trimmed V and J ends, which lost 0 bases and 0 bases, there was a span of 13 bases. The germline CDR1 and CDR2 sequences are SQVTM and ANQGSEA. The CDR3 loop spans 16 amino acids. Written as DNA, the CDR3 is TGCAGCGTTGAAGATCGGGTTAGGGGGAGCACAGATACGCAGTATTTT. Its protein product is CSVEDRVRGSTDTQYF.

This clonotype was seen a few times. The rearrangement joins TRBV11-2 to TRBJ1-4, with a possible D match to TRBD1 (5 bases). Germline V lookup: CDR1 SGHAT, CDR2 FQNNGV. V dropped 0 bases and J dropped 8 bases, with 19 bases sitting between them. This CDR3 spans 17 amino acids. CDR3 sequence reads: CASSLDRWGGGSEKLFF. In DNA, the CDR3 is TGTGCCAGCAGCTTAGATAGATGGGGTGGGGGATCCGAAAAACTGTTTTTT.

The chain links TRBV23-1 to TRBJ2-7; D may be TRBD2 (6 bases). TRBV23-1 belongs to the ORF category, with a function that is uncertain. The CDR3 loop spans 15 amino acids. V was trimmed by 2 bases and J by 5 bases, leaving 16 bases between them. This CDR3 is CASSQHAGTFHEQYF. CDR3 bases: TGCGCCAGCAGTCAACATGCCGGGACTTTCCACGAGCAGTACTTC.

Only a few counts were recorded for this clonotype. The gene calls are TRBV27 and TRBJ2-3; 8 positions match TRBD2. V gave up 7 bases and J gave up 4 bases; unmatched junction bases: 13. The CDR3 covers 16 residues. Germline assignment: CDR1 MNHEY and CDR2 SMNVEV (reference sequence). The chain's CDR3 is CASNYLTGGGADTQYF. The CDR3 coding sequence is TGTGCCAGCAACTATCTTACGGGGGGGGGCGCAGATACGCAGTATTTT.

This clonotype was counted a few times. The chain couples TRBV28 to TRBJ2-7, with 12 nucleotides matching TRBD2. From germline, CDR1 is MDHEN and CDR2 SYDVKM. The length of the CDR3 is 15 residues. V shed 3 bases and J 2 bases; nucleotides not matched to a gene: 2. Here the CDR3 DNA reads TGTGCCAGCAGTTTGCTAGCGGGAGGGGCCTACGAGCAGTACTTC. This codes for CASSLLAGGAYEQYF. Drawing the rest from reference TRBV28 and TRBJ2-7, the complete variable domain is DVKVTQSSRYLVKRTGEKVFLECVQDMDHENMFWYRQDPGLGLRLIYFSYDVKMKEKGDIPEGYSVSREKKERFSLILESASTNQTSMYLCASSLLAGGAYEQYFGPGTRLTVT.

This clonotype was detected ten times or more. The junction shows a germline mismatch at one end, possibly a read error. This chain's CDR3 is CASRPGTSGRSSGPHF. The DNA of the CDR3 is TGTGCCAGCAGGCCCGGGACTAGCGGGAGATCATCGGGACCACACTTC. The V and J genes are TRBV6-1 and TRBJ2-7, with TRBD2 matching 14 bases. Per germline, CDR1 MNHNS and CDR2 SASEGT. The CDR3 covers 16 residues.

The chain is built from TRBV7-9 and TRBJ2-5, with 8 bases that match TRBD2. The CDR3 runs to 14 residues. The germline V gene has CDR1 SEHNR and CDR2 FQNEAQ (reference sequence). V lost 6 bases to trimming and J lost 5 bases; unmatched junction nucleotides: 8. CDR3 region: CASSTGLAFETQYF. The DNA for the CDR3 is TGTGCCAGCAGTACCGGACTAGCCTTTGAGACCCAGTACTTC.

This clonotype occurred many times. V gene TRBV5-1 combines with J gene TRBJ2-3; D ambiguous. Germline CDR1 and CDR2: SGHRS and YFSETQ. V lost 1 base to trimming and J lost 6 bases, with 12 bases between them. The CDR3 runs 14 residues. CDR3 DNA: TGCGCCAGCAGCTTGTATCAGAGTACGGATACGCAGTATTTT. It is translated as CASSLYQSTDTQYF.

V is TRBV25-1 and J is TRBJ2-5, with 12 bases that match TRBD2. The CDR3 extends over 17 amino acids. Germline-derived CDR1 and CDR2 are MGHDK and SYGVNS. The J segment lost 1 base and the V segment lost 3 bases, leaving 6 bases of the junction unmatched. The CDR3 loop is CASSDHLAGGRQETQYF. The DNA of the CDR3 is TGTGCCAGCAGTGACCACCTAGCGGGGGGGCGCCAAGAGACCCAGTACTTC.